The 18 T cell receptor beta chains presented below share a single source sample, sequenced in a study of chemoradiotherapy in HPV16-positive cancers. This table comes from immunoSEQ multiplex PCR, and its TCRdb copy is limited to in-frame clones, with some not included. The sample yields about 22,000 clones, over 85% seen once. Specimen: blood, collected from a patient who underwent chemoradiotherapy. Receptor source: a human donor with HPV-associated anogenital cancer.

The sample holds one count of this clone. The rearrangement joins TRBV6-1 to TRBJ1-1, with a tentative D call TRBD1 (6 bases). Germline V CDR1 and CDR2: MNHNS, SASEGT. CDR3 length equals 14 residues. The V and J ends lost 8 bases and 1 base respectively, with 14 bases between them. CDR3 region: CASGGWGPNTEAFF. CDR3 bases: TGTGCCAGCGGGGGCTGGGGACCGAACACTGAAGCTTTCTTT.

The gene calls are TRBV11-2 and TRBJ1-5; the D gene is possibly TRBD1 (5 bases). Deletions cut 1 base from V and 4 bases from J, with 11 bases between. Germline V gene data show CDR1 as SGHAT and CDR2 as FQNNGV. This CDR3 is 15 amino acids long. Written as DNA, the CDR3 is TGTGCCAGCAGCTTAGTTCACAGGAGGAATCAGCCCCAGCATTTT. This gives the protein CASSLVHRRNQPQHF.

This clone was picked up one time. The rearrangement uses TRBV27 and TRBJ1-4; D perhaps matches TRBD1 (6 bases). This CDR3 region has 14 residues. V was shortened by 2 bases and J by 7 bases, with 11 bases between the two germline ends. Germline V gene lookup returns CDR1 MNHEY and CDR2 SMNVEV (reference sequence). This chain's CDR3 is CASSLRGQFEKLFF. CDR3 coding DNA: TGTGCCAGCAGTTTACGGGGGCAATTTGAAAAACTGTTTTTT.

The chain employs TRBV6-5 and TRBJ2-2; D possibly matches TRBD1 or TRBD2 (6 bases each). V lost 6 bases, J lost 2 bases, and 13 bases lay in between. This CDR3 has 15 amino acids. The germline V gene encodes CDR1 MNHEY and CDR2 SVGAGI. The CDR3 coding sequence is TGTGCCAGCAGCCCGGGGGCGTCAAACACCGGGGAGCTGTTTTTT. Encoded protein: CASSPGASNTGELFF.

The chain joins TRBV4-1 to TRBJ1-4; D not resolved. From germline, CDR1 is MGHRA and CDR2 YSYEKL. The CDR3 is 16 residues long. The V gene lost 0 bases and the J gene lost 5 bases, with 13 bases spanning the gap. DNA of the CDR3: TGCGCCAGCAGCCAAGATATGGGCATCTGGAATGAAAAACTGTTTTTT. As protein: CASSQDMGIWNEKLFF.

The chain employs TRBV2 and TRBJ1-3; no reliable D call. CDR1 and CDR2 from the germline V gene are SNHLY and FYNNEI. The CDR3 length is 12 residues. Between the trimmed V and J ends, which lost 8 bases and 4 bases, there was a span of 9 bases. The CDR3 loop reads CASSEQGNTIYF. The CDR3 DNA is TGTGCCAGCTCGGAACAGGGAAACACCATATATTTT.

The genes are TRBV15 and TRBJ1-4; D unclear. Germline V gene lookup returns CDR1 LNHNV and CDR2 YYDKDF (reference sequence). This CDR3 comprises 12 residues. Trimming shortened V by 0 bases and J by 8 bases, and 4 bases separated the two germline ends. CDR3 residues: CATSRETEKLFF. The CDR3 DNA follows: TGTGCCACCAGCAGAGAGACCGAAAAACTGTTTTTT.

The J gene is TRBJ1-1, the V gene TRBV19, with TRBD1 identical over 8 bases. CDR1 is LNHDA and CDR2 is SQIVND in the germline V gene (reference sequence). Trimming took 9 bases from V and 3 from J; bases not matched to a gene: 9. CDR3 length: 14 amino acids. The CDR3 bases are TGTGCCAGCTGGTCTGGGACAGGATACACTGAAGCTTTCTTT. This sequence encodes CASWSGTGYTEAFF.

The rearrangement uses TRBV15 and TRBJ2-5; maybe TRBD2 (6 bases). Trimming removed 1 base from V and 5 bases from J, with 14 bases in between. The V gene's germline CDR1 is LNHNV and CDR2 YYDKDF (reference sequence). The CDR3 is 15 amino acids. The CDR3 is CATSRGGRGLETQYF. The CDR3, as DNA: TGTGCCACCAGCAGAGGAGGGCGGGGCCTGGAGACCCAGTACTTC.

The chain combines TRBV21-1 with TRBJ2-7. TRBV21-1 represents a pseudogene. The CDR3 is 8 amino acids. DNA for the CDR3: TGTGCCGTCTACGAGCAGTACGTC. Encoded protein: CAVYEQYV.

The chain uses TRBV29-1 and TRBJ1-1; D may be TRBD1 (5 bases). V was cut by 7 bases and J by 7 bases, with 13 bases left in between. This CDR3 spans 11 amino acids. Germline CDR1 is SQVTM and CDR2 is ANQGSEA. The CDR3 protein is CSGTGGNEAFF. CDR3 in DNA: TGCAGCGGAACGGGGGGGAATGAAGCTTTCTTT.

V usage is TRBV5-4 and J usage is TRBJ2-1, with D possibly being TRBD1 (6 bases). The CDR3 runs to 15 residues. The germline V gene has CDR1 SGHNT and CDR2 YYREEE (reference sequence). V shed 4 bases and J shed 9 bases, with 20 bases lying between them. The CDR3 reads CASSPVNPLGAEQFF. As DNA, the CDR3 is TGTGCCAGCAGCCCGGTAAACCCTCTGGGGGCTGAGCAGTTCTTC.

The V gene is TRBV18, the J gene TRBJ1-3, with D perhaps matching TRBD1 (5 bases). With 1 base removed from V and 0 bases from J, the gap between germline ends came to 13 bases. The CDR3 is made up of 17 amino acids. Germline loops: CDR1 KGHSH, CDR2 LQKENI. For the CDR3, the DNA is TGTGCCAGCTCACCACTCGGGGGTAGGCCCTCTGGAAACACCATATATTTT. Protein sequence: CASSPLGGRPSGNTIYF.

Concerning this clone: At one boundary the junction diverges from the germline segment, which might be a read error. The V and J genes are TRBV29-1 and TRBJ1-1; D perhaps matches TRBD1 (6 bases). Germline values: CDR1 SQVTM, CDR2 ANQGSEA. This CDR3 is 16 amino acids long. The CDR3 region has the DNA TGCAGCTGTAATAACCGAACAGGGATGAAGAACGCTGAAGCTTTCTTT. As protein: CSCNNRTGMKNAEAFF. Filled out from reference TRBV29-1 and TRBJ1-1, the complete variable domain reads SAVISQKPSRDICQRGTSLTIQCQVDSQVTMMFWYRQQPGQSLTLIATANQGSEATYESGFVIDKFPISRPNLTFSTLTVSNMSPEDSSIYLCSCNNRTGMKNAEAFFGQGTRLTVV.

The gene calls are TRBV6-6 and TRBJ1-1; no clear D gene. This CDR3 comprises 12 residues. The germline CDR1 and CDR2 sequences are MNHNY and SVGAGI (reference sequence). V dropped 0 bases and J dropped 8 bases, with 7 bases sitting between them. The CDR3 here is CASSYSRQEAFF. CDR3 bases: TGTGCCAGCAGTTACTCGAGGCAGGAAGCTTTCTTT.

A single count supports this clone. J is TRBJ2-7 and V is TRBV5-1; D perhaps matches TRBD1 (6 bases). Deletions cut 6 bases from V and 0 bases from J, with 16 bases between. Germline-derived CDR1 and CDR2 are SGHRS and YFSETQ. CDR3 size: 15 residues. CDR3 DNA sequence: TGCGCCAGCAAACTCTCCGGGACAAGCTCCTACGAGCAGTACTTC. Its protein product is CASKLSGTSSYEQYF.

V and J are TRBV6-1 and TRBJ2-7; 7 bases align to TRBD1. CDR3 size: 14 residues. V trimming: 3 bases; J trimming: 3 bases; junction bases outside the gene matches: 5. Germline assignment: CDR1 MNHNS and CDR2 SASEGT. The CDR3 nucleotides are TGTGCCAGCAGTGAGATGACAGGGAGCTACGAGCAGTACTTC. Amino acid sequence: CASSEMTGSYEQYF.

The rearrangement uses TRBV5-1 and TRBJ1-1; D unresolved. The CDR3 contains 13 residues. The germline gives CDR1 SGHRS, CDR2 YFSETQ. With 2 bases removed from V and 2 bases from J, the gap between germline ends came to 7 bases. Here the CDR3 reads CASSLPGNTEAFF. The DNA for the CDR3 is TGCGCCAGCAGCTTACCAGGTAACACTGAAGCTTTCTTT.